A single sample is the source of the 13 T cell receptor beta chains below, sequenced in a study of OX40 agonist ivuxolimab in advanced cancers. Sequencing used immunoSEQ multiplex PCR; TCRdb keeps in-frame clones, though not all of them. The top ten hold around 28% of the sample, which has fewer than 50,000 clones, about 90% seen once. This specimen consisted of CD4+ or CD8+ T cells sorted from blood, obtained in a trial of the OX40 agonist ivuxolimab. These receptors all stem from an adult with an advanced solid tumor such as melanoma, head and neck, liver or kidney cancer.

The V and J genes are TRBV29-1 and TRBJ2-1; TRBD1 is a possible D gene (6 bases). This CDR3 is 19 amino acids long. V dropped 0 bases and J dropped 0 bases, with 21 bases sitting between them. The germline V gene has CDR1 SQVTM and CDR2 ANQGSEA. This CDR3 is CSVEDDPRDKRGSYNEQFF. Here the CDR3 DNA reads TGCAGCGTTGAAGACGACCCCCGGGACAAACGAGGCTCCTACAATGAGCAGTTCTTC.

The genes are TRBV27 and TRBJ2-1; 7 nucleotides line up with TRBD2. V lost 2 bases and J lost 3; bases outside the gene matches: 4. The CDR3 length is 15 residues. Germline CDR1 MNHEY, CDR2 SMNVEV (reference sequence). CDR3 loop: CASSLRTSRYNEQFF. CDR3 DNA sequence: TGTGCCAGCAGTTTACGGACTAGTCGCTACAATGAGCAGTTCTTC.

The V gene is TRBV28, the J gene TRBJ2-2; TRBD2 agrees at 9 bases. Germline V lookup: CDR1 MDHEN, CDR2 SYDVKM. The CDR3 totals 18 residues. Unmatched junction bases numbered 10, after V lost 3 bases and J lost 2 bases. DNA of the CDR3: TGTGCCAGCAGTTTTAATATGCGGGAGGGATCTAACACCGGGGAGCTGTTTTTT. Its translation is CASSFNMREGSNTGELFF.

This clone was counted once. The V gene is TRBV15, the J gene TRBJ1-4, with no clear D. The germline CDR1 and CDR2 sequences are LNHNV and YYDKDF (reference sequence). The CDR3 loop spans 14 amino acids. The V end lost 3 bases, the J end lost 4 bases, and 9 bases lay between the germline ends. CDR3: CATSSRRDNEKLFF. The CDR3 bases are TGTGCCACCAGCAGCAGACGAGATAATGAAAAACTGTTTTTT.

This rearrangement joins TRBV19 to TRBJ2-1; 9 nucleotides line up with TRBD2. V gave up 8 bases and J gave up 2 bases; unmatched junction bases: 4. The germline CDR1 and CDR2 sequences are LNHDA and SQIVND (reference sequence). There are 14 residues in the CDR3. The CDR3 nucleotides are TGTGCCAGTTCAGCGGGAGGTGCCTACAATGAGCAGTTCTTC. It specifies CASSAGGAYNEQFF.

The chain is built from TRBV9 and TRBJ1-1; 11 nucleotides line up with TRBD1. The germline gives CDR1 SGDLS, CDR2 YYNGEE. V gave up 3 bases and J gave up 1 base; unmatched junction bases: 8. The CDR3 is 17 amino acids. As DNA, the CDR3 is TGTGCCAGCAGCGGTAGGACAGGGGGCCGGCAGAACACTGAAGCTTTCTTT. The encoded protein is CASSGRTGGRQNTEAFF.

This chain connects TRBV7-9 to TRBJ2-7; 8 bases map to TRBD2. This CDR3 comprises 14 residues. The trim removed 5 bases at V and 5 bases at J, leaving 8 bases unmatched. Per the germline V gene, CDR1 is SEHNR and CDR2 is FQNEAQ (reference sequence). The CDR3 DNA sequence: TGTGCCAGCAGCCAGACTAGCGTAAGAAACGAGCAGTACTTC. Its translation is CASSQTSVRNEQYF. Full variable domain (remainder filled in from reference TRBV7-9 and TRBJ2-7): DTGVSQNPRHKITKRGQNVTFRCDPISEHNRLYWYRQTLGQGPEFLTYFQNEAQLEKSRLLSDRFSAERPKGSFSTLEIQRTEQGDSAMYLCASSQTSVRNEQYFGPGTRLTVT.

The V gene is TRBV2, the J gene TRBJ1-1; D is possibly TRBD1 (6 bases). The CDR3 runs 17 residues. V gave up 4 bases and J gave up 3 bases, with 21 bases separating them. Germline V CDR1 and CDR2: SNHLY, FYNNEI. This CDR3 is CASSGKDGGLMDTEAFF. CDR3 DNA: TGTGCCAGCAGTGGCAAGGATGGGGGGCTCATGGACACTGAAGCTTTCTTT.

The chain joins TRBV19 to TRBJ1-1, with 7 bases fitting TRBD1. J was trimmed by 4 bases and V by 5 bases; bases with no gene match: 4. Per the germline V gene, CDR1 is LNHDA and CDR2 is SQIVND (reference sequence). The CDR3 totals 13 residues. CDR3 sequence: CASSEQGLTEAFF. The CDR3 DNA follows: TGTGCCAGTAGTGAACAGGGGCTCACTGAAGCTTTCTTT. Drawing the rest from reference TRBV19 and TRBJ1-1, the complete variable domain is DGGITQSPKYLFRKEGQNVTLSCEQNLNHDAMYWYRQDPGQGLRLIYYSQIVNDFQKGDIAEGYSVSREKKESFPLTVTSAQKNPTAFYLCASSEQGLTEAFFGQGTRLTVV.

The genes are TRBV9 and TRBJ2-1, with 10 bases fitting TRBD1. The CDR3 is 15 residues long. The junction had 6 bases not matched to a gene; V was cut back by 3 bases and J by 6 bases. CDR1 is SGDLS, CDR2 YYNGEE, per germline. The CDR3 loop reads CASSAGTGDRNEQFF. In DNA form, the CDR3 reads TGTGCCAGCAGCGCCGGGACAGGGGACCGCAATGAGCAGTTCTTC.

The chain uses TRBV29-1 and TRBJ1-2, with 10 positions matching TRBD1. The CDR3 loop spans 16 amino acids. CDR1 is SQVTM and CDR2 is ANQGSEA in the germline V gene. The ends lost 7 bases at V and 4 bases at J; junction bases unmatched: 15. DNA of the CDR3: TGCAGCGCTGTCTCGGACAGGGGGTTTAATGGCTATGGCTACACCTTC. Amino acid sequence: CSAVSDRGFNGYGYTF.

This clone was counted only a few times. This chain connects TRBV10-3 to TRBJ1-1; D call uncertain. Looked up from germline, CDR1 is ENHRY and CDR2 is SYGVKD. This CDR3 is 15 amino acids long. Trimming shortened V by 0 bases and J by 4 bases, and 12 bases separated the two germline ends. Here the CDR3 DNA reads TGTGCCATCAGTGAGTCCGCCAGTGCGGGCACTGAAGCTTTCTTT. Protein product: CAISESASAGTEAFF.

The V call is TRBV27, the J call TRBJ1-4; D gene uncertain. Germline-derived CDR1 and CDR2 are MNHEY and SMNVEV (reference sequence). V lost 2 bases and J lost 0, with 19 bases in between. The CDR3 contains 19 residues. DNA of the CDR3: TGTGCCAGCAGTTTAGGAACCGGGAATCCTGTCCCAACTAATGAAAAACTGTTTTTT. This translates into CASSLGTGNPVPTNEKLFF.